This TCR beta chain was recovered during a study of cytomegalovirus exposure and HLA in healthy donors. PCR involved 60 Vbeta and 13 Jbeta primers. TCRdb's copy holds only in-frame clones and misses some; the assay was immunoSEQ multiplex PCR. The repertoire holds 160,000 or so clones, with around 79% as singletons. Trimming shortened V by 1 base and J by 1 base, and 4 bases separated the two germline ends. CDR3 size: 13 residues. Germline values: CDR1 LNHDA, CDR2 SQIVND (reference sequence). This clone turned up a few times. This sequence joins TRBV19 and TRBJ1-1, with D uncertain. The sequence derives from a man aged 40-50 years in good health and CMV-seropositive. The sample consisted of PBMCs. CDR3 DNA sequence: TGTGCCAGTAGTATAGGGGCGAACACTGAAGCTTTCTTT. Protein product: CASSIGANTEAFF.